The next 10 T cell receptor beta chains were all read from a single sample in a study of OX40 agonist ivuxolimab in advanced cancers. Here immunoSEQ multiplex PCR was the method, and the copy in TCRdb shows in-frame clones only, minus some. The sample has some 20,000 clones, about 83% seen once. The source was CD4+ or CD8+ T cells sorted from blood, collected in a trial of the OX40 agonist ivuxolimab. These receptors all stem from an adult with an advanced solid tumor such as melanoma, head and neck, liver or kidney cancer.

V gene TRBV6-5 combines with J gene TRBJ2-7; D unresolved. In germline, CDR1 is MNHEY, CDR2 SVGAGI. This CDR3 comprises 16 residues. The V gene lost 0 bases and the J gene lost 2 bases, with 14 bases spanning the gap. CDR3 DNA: TGTGCCAGCAGTTACTCTCAGACCCAACCGACCTACGAGCAGTACTTC. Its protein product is CASSYSQTQPTYEQYF.

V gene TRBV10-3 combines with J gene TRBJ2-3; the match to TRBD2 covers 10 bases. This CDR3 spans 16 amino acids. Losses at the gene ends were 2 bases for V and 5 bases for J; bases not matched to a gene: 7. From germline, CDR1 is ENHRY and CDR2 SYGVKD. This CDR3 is CAISEALAGALDTQYF. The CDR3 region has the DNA TGTGCCATCAGTGAGGCTCTAGCGGGGGCGTTAGATACGCAGTATTTT.

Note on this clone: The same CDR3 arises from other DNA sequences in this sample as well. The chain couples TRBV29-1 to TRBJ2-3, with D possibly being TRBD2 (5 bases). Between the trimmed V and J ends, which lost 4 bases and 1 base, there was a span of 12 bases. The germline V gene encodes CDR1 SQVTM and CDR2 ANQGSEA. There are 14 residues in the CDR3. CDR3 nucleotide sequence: TGCAGCGTTGGCGGGTGGAAGGGCACAGATACGCAGTATTTT. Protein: CSVGGWKGTDTQYF.

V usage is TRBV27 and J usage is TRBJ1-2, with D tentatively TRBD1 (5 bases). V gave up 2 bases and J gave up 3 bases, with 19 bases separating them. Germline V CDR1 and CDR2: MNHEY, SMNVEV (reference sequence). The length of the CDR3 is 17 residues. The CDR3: CASSLGPGLGDHYGYTF. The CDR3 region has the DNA TGTGCCAGCAGTTTAGGGCCAGGCTTAGGGGATCACTATGGCTACACCTTC.

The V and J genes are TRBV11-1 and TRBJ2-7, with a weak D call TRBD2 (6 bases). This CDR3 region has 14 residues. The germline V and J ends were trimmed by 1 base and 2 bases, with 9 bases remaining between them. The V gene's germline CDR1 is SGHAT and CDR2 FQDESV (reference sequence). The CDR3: CASSLGGVTYEQYF. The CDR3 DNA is TGTGCCAGCAGCTTAGGCGGGGTAACCTACGAGCAGTACTTC.

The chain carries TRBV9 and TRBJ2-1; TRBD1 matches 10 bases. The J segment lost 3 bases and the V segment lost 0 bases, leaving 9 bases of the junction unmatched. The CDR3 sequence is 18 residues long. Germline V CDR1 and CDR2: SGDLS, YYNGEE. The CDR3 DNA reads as TGTGCCAGCAGCGTAGCCGTAACCGGGACAGGGGACTACAATGAGCAGTTCTTC. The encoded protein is CASSVAVTGTGDYNEQFF.

The CDR3 DNA reads TGTGCCAGCAGCCAAGAGGAGGAGTACTACGAGCAGTACTTC. It is translated as CASSQEEEYYEQYF. V usage is TRBV4-2 and J usage is TRBJ2-7, with D perhaps matching TRBD2 (5 bases). Germline CDR1 reads LGHNA; CDR2 reads YNFKEQ. V was cut by 0 bases and J by 3 bases, with 9 bases left in between. The length of the CDR3 is 14 residues.

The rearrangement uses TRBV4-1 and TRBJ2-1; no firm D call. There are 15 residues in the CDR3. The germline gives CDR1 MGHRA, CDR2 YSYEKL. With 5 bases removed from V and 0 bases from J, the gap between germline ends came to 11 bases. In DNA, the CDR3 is TGCGCCAGCAGCTATACGGTTAGCTCCTACAATGAGCAGTTCTTC. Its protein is CASSYTVSSYNEQFF.

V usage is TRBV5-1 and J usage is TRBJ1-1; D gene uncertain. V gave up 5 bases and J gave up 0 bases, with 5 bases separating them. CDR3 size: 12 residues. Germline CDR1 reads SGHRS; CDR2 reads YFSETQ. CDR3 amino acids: CASRPLNTEAFF. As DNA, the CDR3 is TGCGCCAGCAGGCCATTGAACACTGAAGCTTTCTTT.

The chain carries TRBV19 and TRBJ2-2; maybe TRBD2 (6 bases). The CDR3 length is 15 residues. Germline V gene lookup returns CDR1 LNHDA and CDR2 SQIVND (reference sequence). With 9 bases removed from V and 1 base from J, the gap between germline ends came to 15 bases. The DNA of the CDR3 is TGTGCCAGCAAGCCCTGGGGAGGGAACACCGGGGAGCTGTTTTTT. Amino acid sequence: CASKPWGGNTGELFF.